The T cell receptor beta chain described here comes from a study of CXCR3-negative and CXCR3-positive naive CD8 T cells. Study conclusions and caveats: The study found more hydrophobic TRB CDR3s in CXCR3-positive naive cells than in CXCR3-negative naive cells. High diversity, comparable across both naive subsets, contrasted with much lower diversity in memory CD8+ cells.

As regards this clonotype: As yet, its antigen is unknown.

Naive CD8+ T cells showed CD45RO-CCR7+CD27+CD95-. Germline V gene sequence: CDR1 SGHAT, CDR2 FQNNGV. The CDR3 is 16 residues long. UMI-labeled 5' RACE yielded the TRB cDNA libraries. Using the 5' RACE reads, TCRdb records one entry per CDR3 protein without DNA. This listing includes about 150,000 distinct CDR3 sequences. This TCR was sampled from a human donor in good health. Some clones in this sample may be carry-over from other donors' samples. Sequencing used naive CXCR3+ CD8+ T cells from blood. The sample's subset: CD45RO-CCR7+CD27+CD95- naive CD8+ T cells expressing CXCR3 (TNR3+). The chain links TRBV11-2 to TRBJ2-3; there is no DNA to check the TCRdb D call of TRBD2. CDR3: CASSLRRGGNTDTQYF.